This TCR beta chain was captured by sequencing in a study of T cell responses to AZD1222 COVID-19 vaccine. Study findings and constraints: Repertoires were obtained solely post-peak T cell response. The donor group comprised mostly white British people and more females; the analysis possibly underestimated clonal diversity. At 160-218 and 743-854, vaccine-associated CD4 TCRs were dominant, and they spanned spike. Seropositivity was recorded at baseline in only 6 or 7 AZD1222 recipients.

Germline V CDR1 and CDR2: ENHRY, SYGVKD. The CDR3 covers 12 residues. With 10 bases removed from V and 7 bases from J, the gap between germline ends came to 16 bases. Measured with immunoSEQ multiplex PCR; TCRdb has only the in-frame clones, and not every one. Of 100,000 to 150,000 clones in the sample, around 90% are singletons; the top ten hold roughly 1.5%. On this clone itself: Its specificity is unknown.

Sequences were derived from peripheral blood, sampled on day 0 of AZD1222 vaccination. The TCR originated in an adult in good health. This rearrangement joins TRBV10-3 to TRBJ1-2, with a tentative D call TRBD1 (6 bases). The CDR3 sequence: CATETGSGGYTF. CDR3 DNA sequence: TGTGCCACCGAGACAGGATCTGGTGGCTACACCTTC.